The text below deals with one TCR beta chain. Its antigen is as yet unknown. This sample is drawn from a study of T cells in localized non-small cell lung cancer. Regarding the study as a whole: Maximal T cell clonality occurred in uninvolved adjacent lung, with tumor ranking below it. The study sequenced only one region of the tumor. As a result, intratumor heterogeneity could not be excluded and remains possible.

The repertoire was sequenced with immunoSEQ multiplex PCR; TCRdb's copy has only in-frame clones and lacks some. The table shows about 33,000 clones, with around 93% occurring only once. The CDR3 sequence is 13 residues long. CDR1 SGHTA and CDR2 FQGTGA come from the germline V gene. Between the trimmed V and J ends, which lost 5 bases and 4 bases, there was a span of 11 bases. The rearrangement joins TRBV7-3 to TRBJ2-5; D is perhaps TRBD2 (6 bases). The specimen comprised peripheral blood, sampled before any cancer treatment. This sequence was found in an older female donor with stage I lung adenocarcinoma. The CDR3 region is CASSRGVGETQYF. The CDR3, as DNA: TGTGCCAGCAGCCGCGGGGTTGGAGAGACCCAGTACTTC.